These 24 T cell receptor beta chains share one sample of origin, sequenced in a study of regulatory T cells in long-lasting Graves disease (dated by TCRdb to the early 2020s). Libraries came from multiplex PCR. Sequenced using an Illumina HiSeq 4000. TCR beta libraries were built with iRepertoire HTBI primers and Arm-PCR amplification of CDR3 regions. The public reads were quality trimmed at Q25 with fastp and then assembled into clones with MiXCR by TCRdb, keeping productive beta chains. For every CDR3 protein sequence, its rows merge into one entry that carries the most common genes and DNA. For this sample there are more than 300,000 distinct CDR3 sequences; 15% to 19% appear just once. About 20% of the sample lies in the top ten. The time point tag for this specimen amounts to: newly diagnosed GD, antithyroid drugs for less than 3 months. RNA was extracted from PBMCs in TRIzol for both TCR sequencing and RNA sequencing.

The sample was peripheral blood mononuclear cells (PBMCs), taken at new diagnosis, from a patient treated with antithyroid drugs. Receptors originate from a female donor with Graves disease.

This clonotype occurred many times. This rearrangement joins TRBV5-1 to TRBJ2-3; D might be TRBD1 (6 bases). CDR3 length: 15 amino acids. Trimming took off 4 bases at V and 5 bases at J, with 17 bases between the two ends. Germline loops: CDR1 SGHRS, CDR2 YFSETQ. CDR3 DNA: TGCGCCAGCAGCCCCACAGGGTCAGATAAAGATACGCAGTATTTT. As protein: CASSPTGSDKDTQYF. The full variable domain, in which reference TRBV5-1 and TRBJ2-3 provide the parts outside the CDR3, is KAGVTQTPRYLIKTRGQQVTLSCSPISGHRSVSWYQQTPGQGLQFLFEYFSETQRNKGNFPGRFSGRQFSNSRSEMNVSTLELGDSALYLCASSPTGSDKDTQYFGPGTRLTVL.

This clonotype was seen repeatedly, ten times or more. J is TRBJ2-3 and V is TRBV12-3 or TRBV12-4, with 7 bases identical to TRBD1. This CDR3 has 17 amino acids. Germline trimming cut 6 bases from V and 0 bases from J; bases unmatched to any gene: 12. The CDR3 here is CASSPHGTAYSTDTQYF. The CDR3 nucleotides read TGTGCCAGCAGCCCGCACGGGACAGCATATAGCACAGATACGCAGTATTTT.

At least ten counts were recorded for this clonotype. The chain couples TRBV10-3 to TRBJ1-2, with TRBD1 matching 7 bases. The J segment lost 6 bases and the V segment lost 0 bases, leaving 7 bases of the junction unmatched. This CDR3 is built from 15 residues. Germline V gives CDR1 ENHRY, CDR2 SYGVKD. In DNA form, the CDR3 reads TGTGCCATCAGTGAGTCTGGACAGGTCGGTGATGGCTACACCTTC. Its protein product is CAISESGQVGDGYTF.

This clonotype appeared a single time. This sequence may be a read error, since a much larger clone differs from it by one base. The rearrangement links TRBV6-2 or TRBV6-3 to TRBJ2-7; D is uncertain. The germline gives CDR1 MNHEY, CDR2 SVGEGT. CDR3 length: 14 amino acids. V lost 5 bases and J 2 bases, leaving 13 bases between the germline ends. Written as DNA, the CDR3 is TGTGCCAGCAGTGACCCGGACGGTCCCTACGAGCAGTACTTC. It yields the protein CASSDPDGPYEQYF.

This clonotype was counted a few times. The chain carries TRBV7-9 and TRBJ2-7; no clear D gene. Germline-derived CDR1 and CDR2 are SEHNR and FQNEAQ (reference sequence). The V gene lost 4 bases and the J gene lost 2 bases, with 6 bases spanning the gap. This CDR3 comprises 12 residues. DNA of the CDR3: TGTGCCAGCAGCTCGTTAACCTACGAGCAGTACTTC. Translation gives CASSSLTYEQYF.

In its sample, this clonotype was seen many times. The J gene is TRBJ1-5, the V gene TRBV20-1; no firm D call. The V end was cut by 0 bases, the J end by 6 bases, with 6 bases between. Germline assignment: CDR1 DFQATT and CDR2 SNEGSKA (reference sequence). The CDR3 is 12 amino acids. DNA for the CDR3: TGCAGTGCTAGAGATCGAAGTCAGCCCCAGCATTTT. It encodes CSARDRSQPQHF.

This clonotype has ten or more counts. This sequence joins TRBV7-9 and TRBJ2-2, with 8 bases that match TRBD1. The CDR3 consists of 15 residues. The ends lost 5 bases at V and 4 bases at J; junction bases unmatched: 6. The germline CDR1 and CDR2 sequences are SEHNR and FQNEAQ (reference sequence). Written as DNA, the CDR3 is TGTGCCAGCAGCCGCGGACAGGGAGGCACCGGGGAGCTGTTTTTT. The encoded protein is CASSRGQGGTGELFF.

The V call is TRBV10-2, the J call TRBJ2-5, with 7 bases fitting TRBD1. This CDR3 comprises 14 residues. V dropped 9 bases and J dropped 0; count of bases not matched to a gene: 7. Looked up from germline, CDR1 is WSHSY and CDR2 is SAAADI. CDR3 amino acids: CASGTENYQETQYF. Here the CDR3 DNA reads TGCGCCAGTGGGACAGAGAACTACCAAGAGACCCAGTACTTC.

This clonotype was recorded at least ten times. This chain uses TRBV11-2 with TRBJ2-1; 7 positions match TRBD2. The CDR3 extends over 19 amino acids. Germline-derived CDR1 and CDR2 are SGHAT and FQNNGV. The V gene end was trimmed by 0 bases and the J gene end by 0 bases; junction bases not matched to a gene: 11. CDR3 coding DNA: TGTGCCAGCAGCTTAGATGGTGGGGGGGAAAGGAGCTCCTACAATGAGCAGTTCTTC. Protein product: CASSLDGGGERSSYNEQFF.

There are many counts of this clonotype. The genes are TRBV24-1 and TRBJ2-5; D unresolved. Trimming removed 2 bases at V and 4 bases at J, with 10 bases between. The CDR3 has 14 amino acids. Germline CDR1 and CDR2: KGHDR and SFDVKD. The CDR3 here is CATSDSGAAETQYF. Here the CDR3 DNA reads TGTGCCACCAGTGATTCCGGCGCTGCAGAGACCCAGTACTTC.

This clonotype was detected only a few times. The junction departs from germline at one end; a sequencing error may be responsible. The chain has TRBV25-1 and TRBJ2-1, with D maybe TRBD2 (6 bases). In germline, CDR1 is MGHDK, CDR2 SYGVNS. CDR3 length: 15 residues. The chain's CDR3 is CAGSEFWGAYNEQFF. DNA for the CDR3: TGTGCCGGCAGTGAATTTTGGGGGGCCTACAATGAGCAGTTCTTC. Looking up the rest from reference TRBV25-1 and TRBJ2-1 gives the full variable domain: EADIYQTPRYLVIGTGKKITLECSQTMGHDKMYWYQQDPGMELHLIHYSYGVNSTEKGDLSSESTVSRIRTEHFPLTLESARPSHTSQYLCAGSEFWGAYNEQFFGPGTRLTVL.

The V gene is TRBV28, the J gene TRBJ2-7; D ambiguous. The CDR3 loop spans 14 amino acids. V was shortened by 6 bases and J by 2 bases, with 14 bases between the two germline ends. Germline CDR1 reads MDHEN; CDR2 reads SYDVKM. The CDR3 reads CASSAGPDPYEQYF. CDR3 DNA: TGTGCCAGCAGCGCAGGCCCTGACCCCTACGAGCAGTACTTC.

In the case of this clonotype: A far larger clone differs by one base, so this is likely a read error. CDR3 nucleotides: TGTGCCAGCAGATACCGGGGAGGACATGGCTACACCTTC. This translates into CASRYRGGHGYTF. V usage is TRBV6-5 and J usage is TRBJ1-2; no clear D gene. Trimming left V 6 bases short and J 6 bases short, with 14 bases between. The CDR3 totals 13 residues. Germline CDR1 reads MNHEY; CDR2 reads SVGAGI.

The sample holds many counts of this clonotype. The genes are TRBV12-3 or TRBV12-4 and TRBJ2-2; a possible D gene is TRBD1 (6 bases). V lost 5 bases and J 3 bases, leaving 13 bases between the germline ends. The CDR3 has 15 residues. CDR3 sequence (DNA): TGTGCCAGCAGTAGACAGGTCATGGACACCGGGGAGCTGTTTTTT. It translates to CASSRQVMDTGELFF.

This clonotype was observed at least ten times. The V and J genes are TRBV11-1 and TRBJ1-1, with D perhaps matching TRBD1 (6 bases). Trimming shortened V by 5 bases and J by 0 bases, and 13 bases separated the two germline ends. CDR1 is SGHAT and CDR2 is FQDESV in the germline V gene (reference sequence). The CDR3 length is 15 residues. The CDR3 is CASSLTGPMNTEAFF. CDR3 coding DNA: TGTGCCAGCAGCCTAACAGGGCCCATGAACACTGAAGCTTTCTTT.

Only a few counts were recorded for this clonotype. V is TRBV4-3 and J is TRBJ2-1; D gene uncertain. CDR3 length equals 15 residues. CDR1 is LGHNA, CDR2 YSLEER, per germline. Trimming stripped 0 bases from V and 4 bases from J, with 10 bases between. DNA of the CDR3: TGCGCCAGCAGCCAAGATCTGAAGCTTTACAATGAGCAGTTCTTC. It translates to CASSQDLKLYNEQFF.

This clonotype was observed at least ten times. J is TRBJ1-2 and V is TRBV15; D is perhaps TRBD1 (6 bases). Germline-derived CDR1 and CDR2 are LNHNV and YYDKDF (reference sequence). V was pared by 6 bases and J by 8 bases, with 25 bases between. CDR3 length: 16 amino acids. The CDR3 DNA reads TGTGCCACCAGTACCGGGACAAGACTAGGTCTATGGGGCTACACCTTC. Translation gives CATSTGTRLGLWGYTF.

The sample holds many counts of this clonotype. The chain couples TRBV5-4 to TRBJ2-3, with D unresolved. Germline assignment: CDR1 SGHNT and CDR2 YYREEE (reference sequence). Trimming took 1 base from V and 3 from J, leaving 9 bases between them. The CDR3 covers 14 residues. This CDR3 reads CASSLPSATDTQYF. DNA of the CDR3: TGTGCCAGCAGCTTGCCCAGTGCTACAGATACGCAGTATTTT. The variable domain in full, completed from reference TRBV5-4 and TRBJ2-3, reads ETGVTQSPTHLIKTRGQQVTLRCSSQSGHNTVSWYQQALGQGPQFIFQYYREEENGRGNFPPRFSGLQFPNYSSELNVNALELDDSALYLCASSLPSATDTQYFGPGTRLTVL.

The CDR3 coding sequence is TGCGCCAGCAGCCAGACACCGGGACAGGGTAGCAATCAGCCCCAGCATTTT. Translated: CASSQTPGQGSNQPQHF. The gene calls are TRBV4-1 and TRBJ1-5; 9 nucleotides agree with TRBD1. With V trimmed by 3 bases and J by 0 bases, 6 bases remained unmatched. The CDR3 consists of 17 residues. The germline CDR1 and CDR2 sequences are MGHRA and YSYEKL.

This clonotype has a count of ten or more. This sequence joins TRBV12-3 or TRBV12-4 and TRBJ1-1; tentative D call: TRBD1 (6 bases). The V end lost 6 bases, the J end lost 0 bases, and 14 bases lay between the germline ends. This CDR3 has 15 amino acids. Written as DNA, the CDR3 is TGTGCCAGCAGGGAGGACGGGACATTGAACACTGAAGCTTTCTTT. This sequence encodes CASREDGTLNTEAFF.

Many counts were recorded for this clonotype. At one boundary the junction diverges from the germline segment, which might be a read error. This chain links TRBV20-1 with TRBJ2-7, with D maybe TRBD1 (6 bases). This CDR3 has 14 residues. The germline V gene has CDR1 DFQATT and CDR2 SNEGSKA (reference sequence). Here the CDR3 DNA reads TGCAGTGCTAGACCAAACAGGGACCTCTACGGGCAGTACTTC. This gives the protein CSARPNRDLYGQYF.

In its sample, this clonotype was seen many times. The chain carries TRBV7-2 and TRBJ2-1; D remains unclear. V was trimmed by 1 base and J by 8 bases, leaving 15 bases between them. The CDR3 totals 15 residues. Germline CDR1 and CDR2: SGHTA and FQGNSA. CDR3 sequence: CASSLEKRIYDEQFF. In DNA, the CDR3 is TGTGCCAGCAGCTTAGAGAAGCGAATTTACGATGAGCAGTTCTTC.

This clonotype has at least ten counts. This chain links TRBV5-1 with TRBJ2-7; D may correspond to TRBD1 or TRBD2 (5 bases each). The V gene's germline CDR1 is SGHRS and CDR2 YFSETQ. V was pared by 7 bases and J by 7 bases, with 21 bases between. This CDR3 contains 14 residues. CDR3 sequence (DNA): TGCGCCAGCTACGGGGAAACGGGGCCCGGAGAGCAGTACTTC. This encodes CASYGETGPGEQYF.

This chain joins TRBV20-1 and TRBJ2-2; 12 positions agree with TRBD1. CDR3 size: 15 residues. Trimming cost V 0 bases and J 8 bases; bases outside gene matches: 4. The germline CDR1 and CDR2 sequences are DFQATT and SNEGSKA (reference sequence). The CDR3 DNA follows: TGCAGTGCTAGAGATGGGACAGGGGGCTTTGGGGAGCTGTTTTTT. Translation: CSARDGTGGFGELFF.